This T cell receptor (beta chain) was observed in a study of blood T cell repertoires in COVID-19. Study-wide background: The samples span acute and convalescent COVID-19 from the United States, Italy and Spain. The analysed material was cDNA or gDNA that came from T cells, B-cell-depleted T cells, or PBMCs.

In the study's own analysis: Nucleated cell number was recorded as an estimate derived from reference gene primer amplification. Produced via immunoSEQ multiplex PCR; TCRdb's table is partial and in-frame only. V, J and clone size were drawn from that table, and D and trimming were deduced from the DNA. The sample carries 55,000 to 80,000 clones, around four fifths recorded once. Germline CDR1 is SGHVS and CDR2 is FQNEAQ. Losses at the gene ends were 3 bases for V and 5 bases for J; bases not matched to a gene: 9. The CDR3 consists of 16 residues. This clonotype was sampled from a man aged 45 to 65 with active COVID-19. This rearrangement joins TRBV7-8 to TRBJ2-5; TRBD1 matches 10 bases. Sequencing was done on a sample of peripheral blood. This CDR3 is CASSFFSTGGKETQYF. In DNA, the CDR3 is TGTGCCAGCAGCTTTTTTTCGACAGGGGGCAAGGAGACCCAGTACTTC.